The 27 T cell receptor beta chains reported below all come from one sample, sequenced in a study of cytomegalovirus exposure and HLA in healthy donors. Produced via immunoSEQ multiplex PCR; TCRdb's table is partial and in-frame only. The sample comprises under 350,000 clones, 86% of which are singletons, and roughly 1% rests with the top ten. Sequencing input: PBMCs. The receptors here all came from a woman between 18 and 29 years old in good health and CMV-seronegative.

V and J are TRBV13 and TRBJ2-7; 9 nucleotides line up with TRBD2. The germline CDR1 and CDR2 sequences are PRHDT and FYEKMQ (reference sequence). After removal of 5 bases from V and 4 bases from J, the junction contained 9 bases not matched to a gene. The CDR3 covers 15 residues. CDR3 in amino acids: CASSVSGGLNYEQYF. In DNA form, the CDR3 reads TGTGCCAGCAGCGTTAGCGGGGGCCTTAATTACGAGCAGTACTTC.

V usage is TRBV6-1 and J usage is TRBJ2-7; the match to TRBD1 covers 9 bases. Unmatched junction bases numbered 7, after V lost 6 bases and J lost 4 bases. This CDR3 is 14 amino acids long. Per germline, CDR1 MNHNS and CDR2 SASEGT. Here the CDR3 DNA reads TGTGCCAGCAGCCATACAGGGGGCGGATACGAGCAGTACTTC. The encoded protein is CASSHTGGGYEQYF.

The CDR3 coding sequence is TGTGCCAGCAGTTCAGGGGGCGGCAATCAGCCCCAGCATTTT. This encodes CASSSGGGNQPQHF. The chain couples TRBV6-5 to TRBJ1-5; 8 bases align to TRBD1. The CDR3 has 14 amino acids. Germline lookup yields CDR1 MNHEY and CDR2 SVGAGI. V was clipped by 4 bases and J by 2 bases; unmatched bases: 1.

The rearrangement uses TRBV30 and TRBJ2-7, with D tentatively TRBD2 (5 bases). The CDR3 is 16 residues long. The germline V gene encodes CDR1 GTSNPN and CDR2 SVGIG (reference sequence). V lost 0 bases, J lost 0 bases, and 15 bases lay in between. DNA of the CDR3: TGTGCCTGGAGTGTACTAGGCAGCTCGAGCTCCTACGAGCAGTACTTC. Translated: CAWSVLGSSSSYEQYF.

The chain recombines TRBV27 with TRBJ1-5; possible D gene TRBD1, 5 bases. CDR3 size: 16 residues. The germline V and J ends were trimmed by 6 bases and 0 bases, with 15 bases remaining between them. Germline CDR1 MNHEY, CDR2 SMNVEV (reference sequence). The CDR3 loop reads CASSPGHLYSNQPQHF. As DNA, the CDR3 is TGTGCCAGCAGCCCCGGACATCTCTATAGCAATCAGCCCCAGCATTTT.

The gene calls are TRBV7-3 and TRBJ2-1; 8 bases line up with TRBD1. In germline, CDR1 is SGHTA, CDR2 FQGTGA. J lost 11 bases, V lost 4 bases, and 13 bases had no gene match. This CDR3 region has 15 residues. CDR3 bases: TGTGCCAGCAGCTCTGGACAGGGAGATCGCTCGAAGCAGTTCTTC. It encodes CASSSGQGDRSKQFF.

The gene calls are TRBV5-1 and TRBJ1-1; 7 bases are a match to TRBD1. CDR1 is SGHRS and CDR2 is YFSETQ in the germline V gene. This CDR3 spans 14 amino acids. V shed 1 base and J 2 bases; nucleotides not matched to a gene: 2. The DNA of the CDR3 is TGCGCCAGCAGCTTGCACAGGGGAAACACTGAAGCTTTCTTT. Translating it yields CASSLHRGNTEAFF.

The chain links TRBV30 to TRBJ1-5; maybe TRBD1 (5 bases). The CDR3 runs 13 residues. The V and J ends lost 4 bases and 6 bases respectively, with 13 bases between them. From germline, CDR1 is GTSNPN and CDR2 SVGIG (reference sequence). This CDR3 is CAWTAGGGQPQHF. Written as DNA, the CDR3 is TGTGCCTGGACGGCGGGGGGAGGTCAGCCCCAGCATTTT.

This sequence joins TRBV15 and TRBJ2-5, with 13 bases that match TRBD2. Germline V CDR1 and CDR2: LNHNV, YYDKDF (reference sequence). The CDR3 is 17 amino acids. Unmatched junction bases numbered 8, after V lost 3 bases and J lost 4 bases. In nucleotides, the CDR3 is TGTGCCACCAGCAGTGGCGAGACTAGCGGGAGGCGAGAGACCCAGTACTTC. Translated, it gives CATSSGETSGRRETQYF. The variable domain in full, completed from reference TRBV15 and TRBJ2-5, reads DAMVIQNPRYQVTQFGKPVTLSCSQTLNHNVMYWYQQKSSQAPKLLFHYYDKDFNNEADTPDNFQSRRPNTSFCFLDIRSPGLGDTAMYLCATSSGETSGRRETQYFGPGTRLLVL.

This clone was picked up a small number of times. V is TRBV6-5 and J is TRBJ2-7, with D perhaps matching TRBD2 (6 bases). The CDR3 extends over 15 amino acids. Germline V gene lookup returns CDR1 MNHEY and CDR2 SVGAGI. V was cut by 2 bases and J by 1 base, with 12 bases left in between. The CDR3 spells CASSYEASESYEQYF. For the CDR3, the DNA is TGTGCCAGCAGTTACGAAGCTAGCGAGTCCTACGAGCAGTACTTC.

The gene calls are TRBV5-1 and TRBJ2-3, with D unclear. CDR3 length: 11 residues. Germline V gives CDR1 SGHRS, CDR2 YFSETQ. The V gene lost 2 bases and the J gene lost 6 bases, with 4 bases spanning the gap. CDR3 in DNA: TGCGCCAGCAGCTTACAGGATACGCAGTATTTT. Translation: CASSLQDTQYF.

The rearrangement uses TRBV7-2 and TRBJ2-7, with 10 bases lining up with TRBD1. This CDR3 region has 18 residues. The V segment lost 1 base and the J segment 2 bases; nucleotides outside the gene matches: 11. CDR1 and CDR2 (germline): SGHTA, FQGNSA. CDR3 amino acids: CASSLVGGYGTGAYEQYF. CDR3 coding DNA: TGTGCCAGCAGCTTAGTTGGGGGTTATGGGACAGGGGCCTACGAGCAGTACTTC. Based on the CDR3 plus reference TRBV7-2 and TRBJ2-7, the full variable domain is GAGVSQSPSNKVTEKGKDVELRCDPISGHTALYWYRQSLGQGLEFLIYFQGNSAPDKSGLPSDRFSAERTGGSVSTLTIQRTQQEDSAVYLCASSLVGGYGTGAYEQYFGPGTRLTVT.

The chain couples TRBV10-3 to TRBJ1-2; D remains unclear. With 5 bases removed from V and 8 bases from J, the gap between germline ends came to 21 bases. Germline V gene data show CDR1 as ENHRY and CDR2 as SYGVKD. The length of the CDR3 is 15 residues. The CDR3 reads CAISTQRNIIGGYTF. The CDR3 nucleotides are TGTGCCATCAGTACTCAGAGGAACATAATAGGCGGCTACACCTTC.

V usage is TRBV5-1 and J usage is TRBJ1-2; 11 nucleotides line up with TRBD1. Trimming removed 5 bases from V and 4 bases from J; junction bases left unmatched: 4. The V gene's germline CDR1 is SGHRS and CDR2 YFSETQ. This CDR3 has 14 amino acids. CDR3 nucleotide sequence: TGCGCCAGCAGTTCCGGACAGGGGGCCTATGGCTACACCTTC. Its translation: CASSSGQGAYGYTF. The full variable domain, in which reference TRBV5-1 and TRBJ1-2 provide the parts outside the CDR3, is KAGVTQTPRYLIKTRGQQVTLSCSPISGHRSVSWYQQTPGQGLQFLFEYFSETQRNKGNFPGRFSGRQFSNSRSEMNVSTLELGDSALYLCASSSGQGAYGYTFGSGTRLTVV.

The genes are TRBV30 and TRBJ2-7; D uncertain. This CDR3 spans 11 amino acids. Trimming removed 3 bases from V and 5 bases from J, with 8 bases in between. CDR1 and CDR2 (germline): GTSNPN, SVGIG (reference sequence). The CDR3 nucleotides are TGTGCCTGGAGAAGAGAGGACGAGCAGTACTTC. This gives the protein CAWRREDEQYF.

The rearrangement links TRBV6-5 to TRBJ2-2, with D perhaps TRBD2 (7 bases). This CDR3 has 14 residues. The germline V gene has CDR1 MNHEY and CDR2 SVGAGI. V shed 11 bases and J shed 1 base, with 14 bases lying between them. The CDR3 protein is CAREEQGNTGELFF. Here the CDR3 DNA reads TGTGCCCGGGAGGAACAGGGGAACACCGGGGAGCTGTTTTTT.

This clone is medium-sized (0.01 to 0.1%) within its sample. The chain joins TRBV19 to TRBJ2-7, with D possibly matching TRBD2 (6 bases). The CDR3 is 14 residues long. The germline CDR1 and CDR2 sequences are LNHDA and SQIVND (reference sequence). The V end lost 5 bases, the J end lost 5 bases, and 16 bases lay between the germline ends. The CDR3 nucleotides are TGTGCCAGTAGTCCCCAGGAGGACTACAACGAGCAGTACTTC. This translates into CASSPQEDYNEQYF.

This clone appeared a single time. The chain combines TRBV5-4 with TRBJ2-7; 10 nucleotides align to TRBD1. This CDR3 is built from 15 residues. The trim removed 0 bases at V and 1 base at J, leaving 1 base unmatched. The germline V gene encodes CDR1 SGHNT and CDR2 YYREEE (reference sequence). The CDR3 DNA follows: TGTGCCAGCAGCTTGGGGGACAGGGGTTCCTACGAGCAGTACTTC. It specifies CASSLGDRGSYEQYF.

The CDR3, as DNA: TGTGCCAGCAGTACAGGGGGGACTGAAGCTTTCTTT. It translates to CASSTGGTEAFF. The rearrangement links TRBV6-5 to TRBJ1-1; 8 nucleotides agree with TRBD1. The V gene's germline CDR1 is MNHEY and CDR2 SVGAGI. The CDR3 consists of 12 residues. Unmatched junction bases numbered 1, after V lost 5 bases and J lost 5 bases.

The CDR3 DNA reads as TGTGCCATCAGTGGACAAAGGGGCATTGGCCAAGAGACCCAGTACTTC. Amino acids: CAISGQRGIGQETQYF. This rearrangement joins TRBV10-3 to TRBJ2-5; possibly TRBD1 for D (5 bases). CDR3 length equals 16 residues. CDR1 is ENHRY and CDR2 is SYGVKD in the germline V gene. V shed 4 bases and J shed 1 base, with 16 bases lying between them.

The chain joins TRBV2 to TRBJ1-5; 8 bases align to TRBD1. The CDR3 is 15 amino acids. V trimming: 3 bases; J trimming: 5 bases; junction bases outside the gene matches: 6. Per germline, CDR1 SNHLY and CDR2 FYNNEI. The CDR3 DNA reads TGTGCCAGCAGTGAGATAGGACAGGGTTATCAGCCCCAGCATTTT. Amino acid sequence: CASSEIGQGYQPQHF.

This clone was picked up one time. The chain links TRBV6-4 to TRBJ1-1; the match to TRBD1 covers 10 bases. V was clipped by 6 bases and J by 4 bases; unmatched bases: 5. The CDR3 loop spans 14 amino acids. The germline V gene has CDR1 MRHNA and CDR2 SNTAGT. CDR3 coding DNA: TGTGCCAGCAGCTCGGGACAGGGGACCACTGAAGCTTTCTTT. It specifies CASSSGQGTTEAFF.

The V and J genes are TRBV30 and TRBJ1-2, with D maybe TRBD1 (5 bases). Trimming cost V 3 bases and J 0 bases, with 20 bases left between them. There are 17 residues in the CDR3. Looked up from germline, CDR1 is GTSNPN and CDR2 is SVGIG (reference sequence). The CDR3 reads CAWRGLAEHLPNYGYTF. The CDR3 DNA reads TGTGCCTGGAGGGGACTGGCTGAACATCTCCCTAACTATGGCTACACCTTC. Full variable domain (outside the CDR3, taken from reference TRBV30 and TRBJ1-2): SQTIHQWPATLVQPVGSPLSLECTVEGTSNPNLYWYRQAAGRGLQLLFYSVGIGQISSEVPQNLSASRPQDRQFILSSKKLLLSDSGFYLCAWRGLAEHLPNYGYTFGSGTRLTVV.

This chain connects TRBV7-9 to TRBJ1-2; TRBD1 agrees at 9 bases. Trimming took 3 bases from V and 2 from J; bases not matched to a gene: 4. CDR1 SEHNR and CDR2 FQNEAQ come from the germline V gene (reference sequence). CDR3 length: 15 amino acids. The CDR3 loop reads CASSFTGGQNYGYTF. DNA of the CDR3: TGTGCCAGCAGCTTCACAGGGGGCCAGAACTATGGCTACACCTTC.

The V call is TRBV4-3, the J call TRBJ1-2; D gene unclear. CDR1 and CDR2 from the germline V gene are LGHNA and YSLEER. With 1 base removed from V and 4 bases from J, the gap between germline ends came to 7 bases. The CDR3 totals 13 residues. The CDR3 region is CASSQVPPYGYTF. In DNA, the CDR3 is TGCGCCAGCAGCCAAGTCCCTCCCTATGGCTACACCTTC.

V usage is TRBV4-1 and J usage is TRBJ1-2; TRBD1 is a possible D gene (6 bases). Germline CDR1 is MGHRA and CDR2 is YSYEKL. The CDR3 is 18 amino acids. V was cut by 1 base and J by 8 bases, with 26 bases left in between. This CDR3 is CASSQVYQGRMKIGGYTF. The CDR3 bases are TGCGCCAGCAGCCAAGTGTATCAGGGGCGCATGAAGATAGGAGGCTACACCTTC.

V usage is TRBV4-3 and J usage is TRBJ2-7; D possibly corresponds to TRBD1 (5 bases). Germline V gene data show CDR1 as LGHNA and CDR2 as YSLEER. The CDR3 has 14 amino acids. Deletions cut 2 bases from V and 1 base from J, with 9 bases between. The CDR3 sequence: CASSQLGASYEQYF. Written as DNA, the CDR3 is TGCGCCAGCAGCCAATTAGGGGCGTCCTACGAGCAGTACTTC.